The sequence of this TCR beta chain was determined in a study of tumor and adjacent non-tumor tissue in lung cancer. RNA was extracted from bulk tissue without any cell sorting. Donors were chemotherapy-naive, newly diagnosed lung cancer surgical patients in China, August–late 2014. A modified ARM-PCR protocol with three rounds of nested PCR amplified TCRbeta. TCRdb analysed the multiplex PCR reads with MiXCR anew, one entry per CDR3 protein. The repertoire has under 250,000 distinct CDR3 sequences, around 70% of them found once; the top ten carry approximately 25%. The CDR3 spans 13 residues, counting both ends. Germline V gene lookup returns CDR1 SQVTM and CDR2 ANQGSEA. Whole-study results and caveats: Tumor repertoires had a smaller top 100 clone share than normal lung.

With respect to this clonotype: Antigen unknown. Given a much more abundant clone one base away, this may be a read error. The DNA is omitted, as the CDR3 cannot be located on it reliably, and the CDR3 follows TCRdb's listing.

Sequences were obtained from lung tumor tissue. The receptor was isolated from a man aged 55 to 69 with non-small cell lung cancer. The V and J genes are TRBV29-1 and TRBJ2-2. This chain's CDR3 is CSVARGNTGEPFF.